This record covers a single TCR beta chain. Its antigen is currently unknown. The data derive from a study of neurological immune-mediated disorders. TCRdb itself ran the 5' RACE reads through MiXCR, one entry per CDR3 protein. The sample consists of over 60,000 distinct CDR3 sequences, roughly 4.7% of them appearing once. This CDR3 has 13 amino acids. The V end lost 4 bases, the J end lost 5 bases, and 9 bases lay between the germline ends. From germline, CDR1 is MNHEY and CDR2 SVGEGT. Study results and caveats: Expanded clones shared no identical CDR3 amino acid sequences across subjects, which suggested private TCR-beta repertoires in all groups.

Unsorted libraries were derived from 2 million PBMCs stored at -80 C. The origin of this receptor is a woman in her twenties or thirties with multiple sclerosis. Sequenced input: PBMCs. This chain joins TRBV6-2 or TRBV6-3 and TRBJ2-4; D perhaps matches TRBD2 (6 bases). The chain's CDR3 is CASSWPGENIQYF. The CDR3 DNA reads as TGTGCCAGCAGTTGGCCGGGGGAAAACATTCAGTACTTC.